The 7 T cell receptor beta chains below come from one sample, sequenced in a study of cytomegalovirus exposure and HLA in healthy donors (dated by TCRdb to the late 2010s). The library was obtained by the immunoSEQ multiplex PCR assay. Held by TCRdb, this immuneACCESS table contains in-frame sequences only and omits some clones. Under half of the omission traces to an unresolved V gene where checked; the cause of the rest is unknown. This sample gives some 130,000 clones in total; 80% to 90% of them show up just once. Of the sample, 2.9% falls within the top ten clones. Sequences were obtained from PBMCs. These TCRs come from a man aged 18 to 29 in good health and CMV-seronegative.

The genes are TRBV27 and TRBJ1-6, with unresolved D. The germline V gene has CDR1 MNHEY and CDR2 SMNVEV (reference sequence). This CDR3 has 16 amino acids. Trimming left V 4 bases short and J 7 bases short, with 17 bases between. The CDR3 DNA reads as TGTGCCAGCAGTTCGCCGTTCGGGGTTGGCAATTCACCCCTCCACTTT. Translated: CASSSPFGVGNSPLHF.

This clone was recorded once. The rearrangement joins TRBV7-2 to TRBJ2-2; D is unclear. Germline V CDR1 and CDR2: SGHTA, FQGNSA. V lost 1 base, J lost 0 bases, and 9 bases lay in between. The CDR3 extends over 16 amino acids. DNA for the CDR3: TGTGCCAGCAGCTTAGGAAAACAGTCGAACACCGGGGAGCTGTTTTTT. It translates to CASSLGKQSNTGELFF.

The rearrangement links TRBV10-3 to TRBJ1-2; TRBD1 aligns across 8 bases. This CDR3 contains 12 residues. After removal of 6 bases from V and 6 bases from J, the junction contained 3 bases not matched to a gene. Per the germline V gene, CDR1 is ENHRY and CDR2 is SYGVKD. CDR3 coding DNA: TGTGCCATCAGGACAGGGGCCGATGGCTACACCTTC. This encodes CAIRTGADGYTF.

The chain uses TRBV6-4 and TRBJ1-5; maybe TRBD1 (5 bases). The length of the CDR3 is 14 residues. V dropped 3 bases and J dropped 7 bases, with 13 bases sitting between them. Looked up from germline, CDR1 is MRHNA and CDR2 is SNTAGT. The CDR3 loop reads CASSEGDDRQPQHF. The CDR3, as DNA: TGTGCCAGCAGTGAAGGTGACGACAGACAGCCCCAGCATTTT.

This clone occurred a few times. The gene calls are TRBV6-5 and TRBJ2-5; 8 nucleotides line up with TRBD1. The germline CDR1 and CDR2 sequences are MNHEY and SVGAGI. V was pared by 2 bases and J by 4 bases, with 6 bases of the junction left unmatched. The CDR3 consists of 15 residues. The CDR3 DNA is TGTGCCAGCAGTTACAATCCAGGGGGCAGAGAGACCCAGTACTTC. Residues: CASSYNPGGRETQYF.

The CDR3 DNA is TGCGCCAGCAGCCAAGAAACGGCTAGTGGCGGCAATGAGCAGTTCTTC. Protein product: CASSQETASGGNEQFF. The chain combines TRBV4-3 with TRBJ2-1; D ambiguous. The V and J ends lost 0 bases and 6 bases respectively, with 15 bases between them. CDR1 is LGHNA, CDR2 YSLEER, per germline. This CDR3 is 16 amino acids long.

The chain recombines TRBV10-3 with TRBJ2-7; D might be TRBD2 (6 bases). The CDR3 runs 15 residues. CDR1 and CDR2 (germline): ENHRY, SYGVKD. V gave up 6 bases and J gave up 5 bases, with 20 bases separating them. This CDR3 is CAIRAATGLPNEQYF. The DNA for the CDR3 is TGTGCCATCAGGGCCGCCACGGGACTTCCAAACGAGCAGTACTTC.